The entry below gives a single T cell receptor (beta chain) sequence along with its context. Antigen specificity is unknown. PCR primers comprised 60 Vbeta and 13 Jbeta primers. Authors' methods: Per a later analysis, the number of unique TCR beta chains was approximately 73 million, of which some 10 million were shared. Clones were sequenced by immunoSEQ multiplex PCR, and TCRdb holds only the in-frame ones, with some missing. Clone size and the V and J calls come from that table; the DNA yielded D and trimming. The table includes some 94,000 clones, over 65% detected once. The sample originates from a study of cytomegalovirus exposure and HLA in healthy donors. The study's findings and limits: Cytomegalovirus-associated TCR beta chains were listed, numbering some 170. Follow-up analysis later connected one missense variant in DCLRE1C with trimming of TCR beta V- and J-genes. In vitro checks showed that three CMV-associated chains really do target CMV antigens.

This CDR3 contains 15 residues. Germline V gene lookup returns CDR1 SGHAT and CDR2 FQNNGV. V was trimmed by 1 base and J by 0 bases, leaving 8 bases between them. The chain employs TRBV11-2 and TRBJ2-3; the D is unclear. This clonotype originated in a man aged 35-49 years in good health and CMV-seronegative. The material sequenced was PBMCs. The CDR3 DNA is TGTGCCAGCAGCTTAGGAGATTCGAGCACAGATACGCAGTATTTT. Amino acids: CASSLGDSSTDTQYF.